These 10 T cell receptor beta chains were all obtained from the same sample, sequenced in a study of blood T cell repertoires in COVID-19. Some clones are missing from TCRdb's copy, which holds only in-frame ones; the method was immunoSEQ multiplex PCR. This table holds around 60,000 clones, 90% found once. Sequencing was performed on peripheral blood. The receptor set was obtained from a man in his 60s with acute or convalescent COVID-19.

V usage is TRBV5-1 and J usage is TRBJ2-1, with 7 bases lining up with TRBD2. The germline V gene encodes CDR1 SGHRS and CDR2 YFSETQ. The length of the CDR3 is 16 residues. V lost 0 bases to trimming and J lost 6 bases; unmatched junction nucleotides: 9. Here the CDR3 DNA reads TGCGCCAGCAGCTTGGCCCTTGGACTAGGGATCAATGAGCAGTTCTTC. Translation: CASSLALGLGINEQFF.

The J gene is TRBJ2-3, the V gene TRBV29-1, with 9 bases fitting TRBD2. The CDR3 sequence is 14 residues long. V lost 8 bases to trimming and J lost 4 bases; unmatched junction nucleotides: 10. Germline-derived CDR1 and CDR2 are SQVTM and ANQGSEA. CDR3 in DNA: TGCAGCAGCCTCGGGACTAGCTTGGCAGATACGCAGTATTTT. This translates into CSSLGTSLADTQYF.

CDR3 nucleotides: TGTGCCACCTTAGCTACTGTACAGGGGGTCGAGGGCTACACCTTC. Protein: CATLATVQGVEGYTF. J is TRBJ1-2 and V is TRBV24-1; 8 bases map to TRBD1. Germline loops: CDR1 KGHDR, CDR2 SFDVKD. Losses at the gene ends were 9 bases for V and 8 bases for J; bases not matched to a gene: 16. The CDR3 sequence is 15 residues long.

Note on this clone: Other DNA sequences of this sample code for an identical CDR3. The chain is built from TRBV2 and TRBJ1-1; no firm D call. Germline V gene data show CDR1 as SNHLY and CDR2 as FYNNEI. V was shortened by 5 bases and J by 1 base, with 2 bases between the two germline ends. This CDR3 is 11 amino acids long. CDR3 amino acids: CASSRNTEAFF. The CDR3 nucleotides read TGTGCCAGCAGTCGGAACACTGAAGCTTTCTTT. Full variable domain (missing parts from reference TRBV2 and TRBJ1-1): EPEVTQTPSHQVTQMGQEVILRCVPISNHLYFYWYRQILGQKVEFLVSFYNNEISEKSEIFDDQFSVERPDGSNFTLKIRSTKLEDSAMYFCASSRNTEAFFGQGTRLTVV.

The chain has TRBV9 and TRBJ1-3, with D perhaps TRBD1 (6 bases). The V end lost 4 bases, the J end lost 2 bases, and 10 bases lay between the germline ends. The CDR3 is 14 amino acids. Per the germline V gene, CDR1 is SGDLS and CDR2 is YYNGEE. CDR3 protein: CASSLYRAGNTIYF. CDR3 nucleotides: TGTGCCAGCAGCCTCTACAGGGCTGGAAACACCATATATTTT.

The genes are TRBV20-1 and TRBJ1-1; D is unclear. The CDR3 length is 13 residues. Trimming removed 3 bases at V and 4 bases at J, with 12 bases between. Germline V gives CDR1 DFQATT, CDR2 SNEGSKA (reference sequence). The CDR3 protein is CSASEGEGTEAFF. CDR3 bases: TGCAGTGCTAGTGAGGGAGAAGGCACTGAAGCTTTCTTT.

The chain has TRBV5-1 and TRBJ1-2; D unclear. CDR3 length: 11 amino acids. V was trimmed by 5 bases and J by 8 bases, leaving 10 bases between them. CDR1 SGHRS and CDR2 YFSETQ come from the germline V gene. CDR3 bases: TGCGCCAGCAGTCCGGGTAGCGGCTACACCTTC. Protein product: CASSPGSGYTF.

The rearrangement uses TRBV5-1 and TRBJ2-1; 8 bases are a match to TRBD2. Trimming took 6 bases from V and 4 from J; bases not matched to a gene: 9. Per the germline V gene, CDR1 is SGHRS and CDR2 is YFSETQ. CDR3 size: 15 residues. This CDR3 is CASNTGGLSYNEQFF. The CDR3, as DNA: TGCGCCAGCAATACGGGGGGGCTATCATACAATGAGCAGTTCTTC.

The rearrangement links TRBV5-1 to TRBJ2-1; D ambiguous. This CDR3 is 15 amino acids long. CDR1 SGHRS and CDR2 YFSETQ come from the germline V gene. Trimming removed 5 bases from V and 0 bases from J, with 12 bases in between. The DNA of the CDR3 is TGCGCCAGCAGGTCTGCGTTGAGCTCCTACAATGAGCAGTTCTTC. As protein: CASRSALSSYNEQFF.

The chain couples TRBV5-8 to TRBJ1-6; D uncertain. This CDR3 contains 14 residues. Germline V gene sequence: CDR1 SGHTS, CDR2 YDEGEE. Trimming cost V 2 bases and J 10 bases, with 13 bases left between them. The CDR3: CASSLGQRGSPLHF. The CDR3 coding sequence is TGTGCCAGCAGCTTAGGGCAGAGAGGGTCACCCCTCCACTTT.